This T cell receptor (beta chain) was found in a study of CD8+ T cells in alopecia areata. In the case of this clone: Its cognate antigen is unknown.

Study-wide results and caveats: TCRs were shared less clearly across patients than in mice, possibly for HLA-related reasons.

cDNA serving as the sequencing template came from extracted, reverse transcribed RNA. The protocol was immunoSEQ multiplex PCR, while the TCRdb copy is restricted to in-frame clones and leaves out a portion. The sample holds about 110,000 clones; under 60% are singletons and the top ten take over 20%. Trimming shortened V by 4 bases and J by 6 bases, and 16 bases separated the two germline ends. The germline CDR1 and CDR2 sequences are MDHEN and SYDVKM. This CDR3 is built from 15 residues. The sample was NKG2D-low CD8+ T cells sorted from blood. This clonotype originated in a human donor with alopecia areata. The chain recombines TRBV28 with TRBJ2-1; D is possibly TRBD2 (5 bases). CDR3 DNA: TGTGCCAGCAGTTCCGGGGTAGACGGGCCCAATGAGCAGTTCTTC. As protein: CASSSGVDGPNEQFF.